The rows below give T cell receptor beta chains drawn from one sample of a study of blood T cell repertoires in COVID-19. Some clones are missing from TCRdb's copy, which holds only in-frame ones; the method was immunoSEQ multiplex PCR. The sample records fewer than 110,000 clones, about nine tenths being singletons. The sequencing input was peripheral blood. All receptors come from a young woman with acute or convalescent COVID-19. Each CDR3 is given without its conserved first and last residue. D genes are given only for firm matches.

j_gene: TRBJ1-1; v_gene: TRBV28; d_gene: -; CDR3aa: ASSHHSRVTEAF
j_gene: TRBJ2-7; v_gene: TRBV9; d_gene: -; CDR3aa: ASSHTTGTEQY
j_gene: TRBJ2-3; v_gene: TRBV5-1; d_gene: -; CDR3aa: ASSLLQGTDTQY
j_gene: TRBJ1-1; v_gene: TRBV7-2; d_gene: -; CDR3aa: ASSSPTTGLVSTEAF
j_gene: TRBJ2-5; v_gene: TRBV28; d_gene: -; CDR3aa: ASSLLQGGFGQETQY
j_gene: TRBJ1-3; v_gene: TRBV5-6; d_gene: -; CDR3aa: ASSPPADTYSGNTIY
j_gene: TRBJ1-4; v_gene: TRBV5-1; d_gene: TRBD1; CDR3aa: ASSLGSGGSYNEKLF
j_gene: TRBJ1-1; v_gene: TRBV7-2; d_gene: TRBD1; CDR3aa: ASSSDRDTEAF
j_gene: TRBJ2-5; v_gene: TRBV4-1; d_gene: -; CDR3aa: ASSQDHEVRWTQY
j_gene: TRBJ1-4; v_gene: TRBV12-3/TRBV12-4; d_gene: -; CDR3aa: ASSLDGWEKLF
j_gene: TRBJ2-1; v_gene: TRBV7-9; d_gene: TRBD1; CDR3aa: ASSFAPGGRYNEQF
j_gene: TRBJ2-3; v_gene: TRBV3-1/TRBV3-2; d_gene: TRBD2; CDR3aa: ASSRLRRSSGGADTQY
j_gene: TRBJ2-7; v_gene: TRBV12-3/TRBV12-4; d_gene: -; CDR3aa: ASSTPVYEQY
j_gene: TRBJ1-1; v_gene: TRBV27; d_gene: TRBD1; CDR3aa: ASSFSGTGYTEAF
j_gene: TRBJ2-3; v_gene: TRBV28; d_gene: TRBD2; CDR3aa: ASRALAGALNHTDTQY
j_gene: TRBJ1-1; v_gene: TRBV4-3; d_gene: TRBD1; CDR3aa: ASSQRQGLSEAF
j_gene: TRBJ1-6; v_gene: TRBV5-6; d_gene: TRBD1; CDR3aa: ASSAGTGSSPLH
j_gene: TRBJ2-7; v_gene: TRBV6-6; d_gene: -; CDR3aa: ASSYSSYEQY
j_gene: TRBJ1-5; v_gene: TRBV6-6; d_gene: TRBD1; CDR3aa: ASFRGQGSNQPQH
j_gene: TRBJ1-2; v_gene: TRBV5-4; d_gene: -; CDR3aa: ASSFDAGANYGYT
j_gene: TRBJ2-2; v_gene: TRBV30; d_gene: -; CDR3aa: AWSVRVRGNTGELF
j_gene: TRBJ1-3; v_gene: TRBV30; d_gene: TRBD1; CDR3aa: AWATGGTNTIY
j_gene: TRBJ1-2; v_gene: TRBV4-3; d_gene: TRBD1; CDR3aa: ASSQVPTGDYGYT
j_gene: TRBJ1-4; v_gene: TRBV6-1; d_gene: -; CDR3aa: ASSETAPNEKLF
j_gene: TRBJ1-5; v_gene: TRBV5-8; d_gene: TRBD1; CDR3aa: ASSLGDREHQPQH
j_gene: TRBJ2-7; v_gene: TRBV6-5; d_gene: TRBD1; CDR3aa: ASSLRLGQGYEQY
j_gene: TRBJ2-7; v_gene: TRBV5-1; d_gene: -; CDR3aa: ASRLLAPGSYEQY
j_gene: TRBJ1-6; v_gene: TRBV9; d_gene: -; CDR3aa: ASNAGENSPLH
j_gene: TRBJ2-7; v_gene: TRBV11-1; d_gene: -; CDR3aa: ASSRGYHEQY
j_gene: TRBJ1-2; v_gene: TRBV27; d_gene: -; CDR3aa: ASSSYQPRRYT